A selection of T cell receptor beta chains follows, all from one sample in a study of blood T cell repertoires in COVID-19. Assay: immunoSEQ multiplex PCR; the TCRdb copy retains only in-frame clones and omits some. The data contain about 83,000 clones, more than 75% of them seen just once; the ten biggest clones take up approximately 8.1%. Input material: peripheral blood. These receptors were taken from a man in his fifties with active COVID-19. Both conserved end residues are part of each CDR3. Fields, in order: V gene, D gene, clone size, J gene, CDR3 protein, CDR3 DNA. D genes are given only for firm matches. A row's size may be missing; if present it is once, few, many or a size class.

V gene: TRBV4-2
D gene: -
clone size: -
J gene: TRBJ2-1
CDR3 protein: CASSQALVSNNEQFF
CDR3 DNA: TGTGCCAGCAGCCAAGCCCTAGTCAGCAACAATGAGCAGTTCTTC

V gene: TRBV6-2/TRBV6-3
D gene: -
clone size: -
J gene: TRBJ1-1
CDR3 protein: CASSYKGGRSEAFF
CDR3 DNA: TGTGCCAGCAGTTACAAAGGGGGACGGAGTGAAGCTTTCTTT

V gene: TRBV10-3
D gene: TRBD2
clone size: -
J gene: TRBJ2-7
CDR3 protein: CAISEAGHSYEQYF
CDR3 DNA: TGTGCCATCAGTGAAGCGGGGCACTCCTACGAGCAGTACTTC

V gene: TRBV5-1
D gene: TRBD1
clone size: -
J gene: TRBJ1-6
CDR3 protein: CASSLGGQGQSPLHF
CDR3 DNA: TGCGCCAGCAGCTTGGGGGGACAGGGGCAGTCACCCCTCCACTTT

V gene: TRBV29-1
D gene: TRBD1
clone size: -
J gene: TRBJ2-5
CDR3 protein: CSVGDSIYQETQYF
CDR3 DNA: TGCAGCGTGGGGGACAGTATATACCAAGAGACCCAGTACTTC

V gene: TRBV23-1
D gene: -
clone size: -
J gene: TRBJ2-7
CDR3 protein: CASSHSAQASYEQYF
CDR3 DNA: TGCGCCAGCAGTCATTCGGCTCAGGCTTCCTACGAGCAGTACTTC

V gene: TRBV5-1
D gene: -
clone size: -
J gene: TRBJ2-7
CDR3 protein: CASSLQGSYEQYF
CDR3 DNA: TGCGCCAGCAGCTTGCAGGGCTCCTACGAGCAGTACTTC

V gene: TRBV10-3
D gene: -
clone size: once
J gene: TRBJ2-3
CDR3 protein: CAISDTSMERVGTDTQYF
CDR3 DNA: TGTGCCATCTCCGACACTAGCATGGAGAGGGTCGGCACAGATACGCAGTATTTT

V gene: TRBV19
D gene: -
clone size: -
J gene: TRBJ1-2
CDR3 protein: CASRAGGGADYGYTF
CDR3 DNA: TGTGCCAGTAGGGCCGGTGGGGGCGCCGACTATGGCTACACCTTC

V gene: TRBV29-1
D gene: -
clone size: -
J gene: TRBJ1-2
CDR3 protein: CSVVRDLIYGYTF
CDR3 DNA: TGCAGCGTTGTACGGGACTTGATCTATGGCTACACCTTC

V gene: TRBV28
D gene: -
clone size: few
J gene: TRBJ1-1
CDR3 protein: CASSRGDNTEAFF
CDR3 DNA: TGTGCCAGCAGTCGGGGAGATAACACTGAAGCTTTCTTT

V gene: TRBV12-2
D gene: -
clone size: -
J gene: TRBJ2-3
CDR3 protein: CASRPNRGDTQYF
CDR3 DNA: TGTGCAAGTCGCCCGAACAGGGGAGATACGCAGTATTTT

V gene: TRBV28
D gene: TRBD1
clone size: once
J gene: TRBJ1-5
CDR3 protein: CASRTTTWTGPYSQHF
CDR3 DNA: TGTGCCAGCAGAACCACCACCTGGACAGGCCCCTACTCCCAGCATTTT

V gene: TRBV5-6
D gene: TRBD1
clone size: -
J gene: TRBJ2-1
CDR3 protein: CASSLPGQGVSNEQFF
CDR3 DNA: TGTGCCAGCAGCTTACCGGGACAGGGGGTATCGAATGAGCAGTTCTTC

V gene: TRBV28
D gene: TRBD1
clone size: -
J gene: TRBJ2-7
CDR3 protein: CASFPRGPPYEQYF
CDR3 DNA: TGTGCCAGCTTCCCGAGGGGGCCCCCCTACGAGCAGTACTTC

V gene: TRBV23-1
D gene: TRBD1
clone size: -
J gene: TRBJ1-1
CDR3 protein: CASPDRVWGEAFF
CDR3 DNA: TGCGCCAGTCCGGACAGGGTCTGGGGGGAAGCTTTCTTT

V gene: TRBV27
D gene: -
clone size: -
J gene: TRBJ2-1
CDR3 protein: CASSLLELGPLSYNEQFF
CDR3 DNA: TGTGCCAGCAGTTTATTGGAGTTAGGTCCACTCTCCTACAATGAGCAGTTCTTC

V gene: TRBV4-3
D gene: -
clone size: -
J gene: TRBJ2-1
CDR3 protein: CASSQDLVSHEQFF
CDR3 DNA: TGCGCCAGCAGCCAAGATCTAGTTAGCCATGAGCAGTTCTTC

V gene: TRBV4-1
D gene: TRBD2
clone size: -
J gene: TRBJ2-1
CDR3 protein: CASSQDPGGYNEQFF
CDR3 DNA: TGCGCCAGCAGCCAAGATCCGGGAGGCTACAATGAGCAGTTCTTC

V gene: TRBV18
D gene: TRBD2
clone size: -
J gene: TRBJ2-5
CDR3 protein: CASSLGLASETQYF
CDR3 DNA: TGTGCCAGCTCACTTGGACTAGCCAGCGAGACCCAGTACTTC

V gene: TRBV5-1
D gene: -
clone size: -
J gene: TRBJ1-6
CDR3 protein: CASSLTGIDSPLHF
CDR3 DNA: TGCGCCAGCAGCCTCACAGGGATCGACTCACCCCTCCACTTT

V gene: TRBV14
D gene: -
clone size: -
J gene: TRBJ2-1
CDR3 protein: CASSGGSSYNEQFF
CDR3 DNA: TGTGCCAGCAGCGGCGGAAGCTCCTACAATGAGCAGTTCTTC

V gene: TRBV6-5
D gene: -
clone size: -
J gene: TRBJ2-5
CDR3 protein: CAAMGPRTQYF
CDR3 DNA: TGTGCCGCGATGGGGCCGAGGACCCAGTACTTC

V gene: TRBV4-2
D gene: -
clone size: -
J gene: TRBJ1-5
CDR3 protein: CASSPTSGRNQPQHF
CDR3 DNA: TGTGCCAGCAGCCCTACGAGCGGACGCAATCAGCCCCAGCATTTT

V gene: TRBV11-3
D gene: -
clone size: -
J gene: TRBJ1-5
CDR3 protein: CASSFRRPPGSNQPQHF
CDR3 DNA: TGTGCCAGCAGCTTCCGCCGCCCCCCAGGTTCCAATCAGCCCCAGCATTTT

V gene: TRBV25-1
D gene: TRBD1
clone size: -
J gene: TRBJ1-1
CDR3 protein: CASSYHRGSGTEAFF
CDR3 DNA: TGTGCCAGCAGTTATCACAGGGGATCAGGCACTGAAGCTTTCTTT

V gene: TRBV4-3
D gene: TRBD1
clone size: -
J gene: TRBJ1-2
CDR3 protein: CASSQVLGGRGYTF
CDR3 DNA: TGCGCCAGCAGCCAAGTTTTAGGGGGCCGTGGCTACACCTTC

V gene: TRBV5-1
D gene: -
clone size: -
J gene: TRBJ2-7
CDR3 protein: CASSRLPGPSYEQYF
CDR3 DNA: TGCGCCAGCAGTAGACTACCCGGACCATCCTACGAGCAGTACTTC

V gene: TRBV10-3
D gene: TRBD1
clone size: few
J gene: TRBJ1-5
CDR3 protein: CATKTGVSNQPQHF
CDR3 DNA: TGTGCCACCAAGACAGGGGTTAGCAATCAGCCCCAGCATTTT

V gene: TRBV7-3
D gene: TRBD1
clone size: -
J gene: TRBJ1-1
CDR3 protein: CASSPGQAQNTEAFF
CDR3 DNA: TGTGCCAGCAGCCCTGGACAGGCCCAGAACACTGAAGCTTTCTTT

V gene: TRBV7-8
D gene: -
clone size: -
J gene: TRBJ1-4
CDR3 protein: CASSPRQTYPFINEKLFF
CDR3 DNA: TGTGCCAGCAGCCCCCGACAGACTTACCCTTTTATCAATGAAAAACTGTTTTTT

V gene: TRBV5-1
D gene: -
clone size: -
J gene: TRBJ1-1
CDR3 protein: CASSFGGAEAFF
CDR3 DNA: TGCGCCAGCAGCTTCGGAGGAGCTGAAGCTTTCTTT

V gene: TRBV4-2
D gene: -
clone size: -
J gene: TRBJ1-5
CDR3 protein: CASSQEAGQPQHF
CDR3 DNA: TGTGCCAGCAGCCAAGAGGCGGGGCAGCCCCAGCATTTT

V gene: TRBV30
D gene: TRBD2
clone size: -
J gene: TRBJ2-3
CDR3 protein: CAWSVSAGGFTDTQYF
CDR3 DNA: TGTGCCTGGAGTGTATCCGCGGGGGGTTTCACAGATACGCAGTATTTT

V gene: TRBV30
D gene: TRBD1
clone size: -
J gene: TRBJ1-6
CDR3 protein: CAWSVGQGPSSPLHF
CDR3 DNA: TGTGCCTGGAGTGTAGGACAGGGACCCTCTTCACCCCTCCACTTT

V gene: TRBV6-5
D gene: TRBD1
clone size: -
J gene: TRBJ2-4
CDR3 protein: CASSNRGTKNIQYF
CDR3 DNA: TGTGCCAGCAGCAACAGGGGAACCAAAAACATTCAGTACTTC

V gene: TRBV6-5
D gene: TRBD1
clone size: -
J gene: TRBJ1-2
CDR3 protein: CASRTGNNYGYTF
CDR3 DNA: TGTGCCAGCAGGACAGGGAATAACTATGGCTACACCTTC

V gene: TRBV4-1
D gene: TRBD1
clone size: -
J gene: TRBJ2-7
CDR3 protein: CASSQATRAPGQGYYEQYF
CDR3 DNA: TGCGCCAGCAGCCAGGCCACTCGAGCACCGGGACAGGGGTACTACGAGCAGTACTTC

V gene: TRBV5-4
D gene: TRBD1
clone size: -
J gene: TRBJ1-1
CDR3 protein: CASSSDREAEAFF
CDR3 DNA: TGTGCCAGCAGCTCTGACAGGGAGGCTGAAGCTTTCTTT

V gene: TRBV6-2/TRBV6-3
D gene: -
clone size: -
J gene: TRBJ2-6
CDR3 protein: CASSLQGSAGANVLTF
CDR3 DNA: TGTGCCAGCAGTTTACAGGGAAGTGCTGGGGCCAACGTCCTGACTTTC

V gene: TRBV13
D gene: TRBD1
clone size: -
J gene: TRBJ1-4
CDR3 protein: CASSLDGTGNEKLFF
CDR3 DNA: TGTGCCAGCAGCCTGGACGGGACAGGAAATGAAAAACTGTTTTTT